This is a list of T cell receptor beta chains from one sample in a study of cytomegalovirus exposure and HLA in healthy donors. Clones were sequenced by immunoSEQ multiplex PCR, and TCRdb holds only the in-frame ones, with some missing. The repertoire holds some 150,000 clones, with 8.5% to 10% as singletons. The sample comprised PBMCs. These receptors all come from a man aged 45-65 years in good health and CMV-seronegative. The CDR3 runs from the conserved cysteine through the conserved F or W. A D gene is named only where the DNA matches it firmly. The listing skips clone size in some rows; elsewhere it reads once, few, many or a size class.

j_gene,v_gene,d_gene,abundance,CDR3nt,CDR3aa
TRBJ1-4,TRBV14,TRBD1,NA,TGTGCCAGCAGCCGAAGAACAGGGGCGGGGAATGAAAAACTGTTTTTT,CASSRRTGAGNEKLFF
TRBJ2-7,TRBV5-1,TRBD1,few,TGCGCCAGCAGCTTGGACAGGGGGCTGTTAGAGCAGTACTTC,CASSLDRGLLEQYF
TRBJ2-2,TRBV5-4,TRBD2,few,TGTGCCAGCAGCTTGGGGGCGGGAGAGACCGGGGAGCTGTTTTTT,CASSLGAGETGELFF
TRBJ2-7,TRBV18,TRBD1,few,TGTGCCAGCTCACCACCGACGGGACAGACCTACGAGCAGTACTTC,CASSPPTGQTYEQYF
TRBJ1-2,TRBV4-2,TRBD1,NA,TGTGCCAGCAGCCAAGATGGGACAGGGGATGGCTACACCTTC,CASSQDGTGDGYTF
TRBJ1-4,TRBV20-1,NA,NA,TGCAGTGCTATCCGGGAGGAAAAACTGTTTTTT,CSAIREEKLFF
TRBJ1-2,TRBV19,TRBD1,NA,TGTGCCAGTAGTTTCCAAGGACAGGGCTATGGCTACACCTTC,CASSFQGQGYGYTF
TRBJ2-7,TRBV7-2,TRBD2,NA,TGTGCCAGCAGCTACCGTAGCGGGGAACCAGTGAGGGAGCAGTACTTC,CASSYRSGEPVREQYF
TRBJ2-5,TRBV5-1,TRBD1,few,TGCGCCAGCAGCTCGGACGACAGGGGTTCCCAGACCCAGTACTTC,CASSSDDRGSQTQYF
TRBJ1-2,TRBV7-3,TRBD1,few,TGTGCCAGCAGCTTAGGACCCCTACTGACAGGGGGTGGCGGCTACACCTTC,CASSLGPLLTGGGGYTF
TRBJ2-2,TRBV25-1,NA,NA,TGTGCCAGCATATCTGGGACACCGAACACCGGGGAGCTGTTTTTT,CASISGTPNTGELFF
TRBJ1-5,TRBV9,NA,few,TGTGCCAGCAGTAGCTATAGCAATCAGCCCCAGCATTTT,CASSSYSNQPQHF
TRBJ2-2,TRBV5-1,NA,few,TGCGCCAGCAGCTTGCCAGGGGCGGTCGGGGAGCTGTTTTTT,CASSLPGAVGELFF
TRBJ1-3,TRBV18,NA,few,TGTGCCAGCTCACCGAATTTCTACTCGATCTCTGGAAACACCATATATTTT,CASSPNFYSISGNTIYF
TRBJ2-7,TRBV7-7,TRBD1,NA,TGTGCTAGCAGCTTAGGGACAGCTTACGAGCAGTACTTC,CASSLGTAYEQYF
TRBJ1-5,TRBV28,TRBD1,few,TGTGCCAGCAGTTTAAAATTTTGGGACAGGAGGATCAATCAGCCCCAGCATTTT,CASSLKFWDRRINQPQHF
TRBJ2-5,TRBV9,TRBD2,few,TGTGCCAGCAGCGTAGGAGCTAGCGGGAGGGGAGAGACCCAGTACTTC,CASSVGASGRGETQYF
TRBJ2-1,TRBV5-1,TRBD1,few,TGCGCCAGCTTGCCGGGACAGGGGTCCTACAATGAGCAGTTCTTC,CASLPGQGSYNEQFF
TRBJ1-1,TRBV28,TRBD1,NA,TGTGCCAGAAGCCCTTCCGGGACAGCTATCGCTTTCTTT,CARSPSGTAIAFF
TRBJ2-7,TRBV29-1,TRBD2,few,TGCAGCGTTGAAAAAATAGGGACTAGCGGGACCAGGAGCTCCTACGAGCAGTACTTC,CSVEKIGTSGTRSSYEQYF
TRBJ1-1,TRBV19,TRBD1,NA,TGTGCCAGTAGTATGAGCGCAGGGGGCACGTACACTGAAGCTTTCTTT,CASSMSAGGTYTEAFF
TRBJ1-5,TRBV4-1,NA,few,TGCGCCAGCAGCCTGCAGGGAAGGAATCAGCCCCAGCATTTT,CASSLQGRNQPQHF
TRBJ2-2,TRBV6-1,TRBD2,few,TGTGCCAGCAGTGAAGGTTGGACTAGCGGGAGGGCCAGTTCGGCCGGGGAGCTGTTTTTT,CASSEGWTSGRASSAGELFF
TRBJ1-2,TRBV25-1,TRBD1,NA,TGTGCCAGCACCGGGACAGGGAAGGGCTACACCTTC,CASTGTGKGYTF
TRBJ2-3,TRBV6-5,TRBD1,few,TGTGCCAGCAGACCGGGACAGGCCACAGATACGCAGTATTTT,CASRPGQATDTQYF
TRBJ2-7,TRBV5-4,TRBD1,few,TGTGCCAGCAGCTTTCCTCCGGGACAGGGCTCCTACGAGCAGTACTTC,CASSFPPGQGSYEQYF
TRBJ2-3,TRBV7-3,TRBD2,NA,TGTGCCAGCAGCTTAACGCAAGGGATAGCGGGAGGGCCGGGAGATACGCAGTATTTT,CASSLTQGIAGGPGDTQYF
TRBJ1-2,TRBV19,NA,NA,TGTGCCAGTGCTGAACAGGGAACGGACTATGGCTACACCTTC,CASAEQGTDYGYTF
TRBJ2-3,TRBV5-1,TRBD2,NA,TGCGCCAGCAGCCTGACTAGCGGGGGGGCTGCAGATACGCAGTATTTT,CASSLTSGGAADTQYF
TRBJ2-6,TRBV30,NA,NA,TGTGCCTGGAGTGTACCTCTGAGCTCTGGGGCCAACGTCCTGACTTTC,CAWSVPLSSGANVLTF
TRBJ1-1,TRBV6-5,NA,few,TGTGCCAGCAGTGACAGGAGGAACACTGAAGCTTTCTTT,CASSDRRNTEAFF
TRBJ1-1,TRBV2,NA,few,TGTGCAGGTCGTGGGGGCGGCACTGAAGCTTTCTTT,CAGRGGGTEAFF
TRBJ2-3,TRBV6-4,TRBD2,NA,TGTGCCAGCAGAAAGACTAGCGGGAGTGGAGATACGCAGTATTTT,CASRKTSGSGDTQYF
TRBJ2-5,TRBV23-1,NA,few,TGCGCCAGCAGTCCTCCCCTGACTGGAAAAGAGACCCAGTACTTC,CASSPPLTGKETQYF
TRBJ2-3,TRBV7-8,TRBD2,NA,TGTGCCAGCAGCTTAGAACCTAGCGGGGGGGCCGGAAAAACAGATACGCAGTATTTT,CASSLEPSGGAGKTDTQYF
TRBJ2-2,TRBV5-1,TRBD2,NA,TGCGCCAGCGGACTAGCGGGAGATACCGGGGAGCTGTTTTTT,CASGLAGDTGELFF
TRBJ1-4,TRBV28,NA,NA,TGTGCCAGCAGTTTCCCTGGGGCCCTCAATGAAAAACTGTTTTTT,CASSFPGALNEKLFF
TRBJ2-1,TRBV30,NA,few,TGTGCCTGGACCAACACAGGGAACAATGAGCAGTTCTTC,CAWTNTGNNEQFF
TRBJ1-5,TRBV6-4,TRBD1,few,TGTGCCAGCAGTGTATTCTCCGGGACAGATTATAGCAATCAGCCCCAGCATTTT,CASSVFSGTDYSNQPQHF
TRBJ1-1,TRBV6-1,NA,many,TGTGCCAGCAGTTGGGGGGGCGCGGAGACTGAAGCTTTCTTT,CASSWGGAETEAFF
TRBJ1-1,TRBV6-5,NA,NA,TGTGCCAGCAGTTACTCCTGGACAGCCACTGAAGCTTTCTTT,CASSYSWTATEAFF
TRBJ2-1,TRBV6-4,TRBD2,NA,TGTGCCAGCAGTGACGGGACTAGCGGGAGGTCCTACAATGAGCAGTTCTTC,CASSDGTSGRSYNEQFF
TRBJ1-1,TRBV7-8,TRBD1,few,TGTGCCAGCAGCCGAGGGGGAGCCAGGGGGACTGAAGCTTTCTTT,CASSRGGARGTEAFF
TRBJ2-3,TRBV7-2,TRBD1,NA,TGTGCCAGCAGTAGGAGCGGGACAGGGGGAAGGGCAGATACGCAGTATTTT,CASSRSGTGGRADTQYF
TRBJ2-5,TRBV7-8,TRBD1,few,TGTGCCAGCAGCCCGGGGACAGGGGACGTAGAGACCCAGTACTTC,CASSPGTGDVETQYF
TRBJ1-2,TRBV7-8,TRBD1,NA,TGTGCCAGCAGTCGAAACAGGGGGCCCACCTATGGCTACACCTTC,CASSRNRGPTYGYTF
TRBJ1-1,TRBV2,NA,few,TGTGCCAGCAGTGAACAGAACACTGAAGCTTTCTTT,CASSEQNTEAFF
TRBJ2-7,TRBV9,NA,few,TGTGCCAGCAGCGTAGGGGCAGACTCCTACGAGCAGTACTTC,CASSVGADSYEQYF
TRBJ1-1,TRBV19,NA,NA,TGTGCCAGTAAAGAGGGTTCGAACACTGAAGCTTTCTTT,CASKEGSNTEAFF
TRBJ1-3,TRBV7-8,TRBD1,NA,TGTGCCAGCAGCCAATGGGGACAGTCTGGAAACACCATATATTTT,CASSQWGQSGNTIYF
TRBJ2-4,TRBV14,TRBD1,few,TGTGCCAGCAGCCAAGATTGGGGACAGGCATGGGGAGAGGCCAAAAACATTCAGTACTTC,CASSQDWGQAWGEAKNIQYF